This is a list of T cell receptor beta chains from one sample in a study of vaccination and CD4 T cells after COVID-19. These receptors have no known antigen. TCRdb recomputed calls from the PCR reads with MiXCR, one row per CDR3 protein. This sample has roughly 20,000 distinct CDR3 sequences; roughly 35% occur once, and the top ten carry roughly 2.5%. Here the sequenced sample was CD4+ T cells from blood, cultured in vitro, taken about 7 months after SARS-CoV-2 vaccination. The receptors shown here come from a human donor who had recovered from COVID-19. CDR3s include the opening cysteine and the closing phenylalanine or tryptophan. A D gene is named only where the DNA matches it firmly. Size tells how often a clone was seen (once, few, many) or the class of an expanded clone, and some rows leave it out.

d_call	clone_size	j_call	v_call	cdr3_nt	cdr3_aa
TRBD2	medium-sized	TRBJ2-5	TRBV10-3	TGTGCCATCAGCGTCGGGACTATGGGGACTAGCGGGAAAGAGACCCAGTACTTC	CAISVGTMGTSGKETQYF
.	few	TRBJ2-1	TRBV27	TGTGCCAGCAGTTTAAGGCTAGCGCGCTACAATGAGCAGTTCTTC	CASSLRLARYNEQFF
TRBD2	.	TRBJ2-3	TRBV7-3	TGTGCCAGCAGCTTGGGACTAGCGACTTTAACAGATACGCAGTATTTT	CASSLGLATLTDTQYF
TRBD1	few	TRBJ1-1	TRBV27	TGTGCCAGTTGGTCAGACAGGGGGCAGGACACTGAAGCTTTCTTT	CASWSDRGQDTEAFF
.	few	TRBJ2-5	TRBV19	TGTGCCAGTAGTACTAGCTGGGGGGAGACCCAGTACTTC	CASSTSWGETQYF
.	.	TRBJ2-1	TRBV6-1	TGTGCCAGCAGTCGCCTCCAAATTGCCAACAATGAGCAGTTCTTC	CASSRLQIANNEQFF
TRBD2	.	TRBJ2-1	TRBV20-1	TGCAGTGCTAGACCAAGCGGGAGGACGAACAATGAGCAGTTCTTC	CSARPSGRTNNEQFF
.	.	TRBJ1-1	TRBV20-1	TGCAGTGCACCTAGGACGGGGAACACTGAAGCTTTCTTT	CSAPRTGNTEAFF
TRBD1	few	TRBJ2-7	TRBV2	TGTGCCAGCAGGGGGACAGGGACCTACGAGCAGTACTTC	CASRGTGTYEQYF
TRBD2	few	TRBJ2-7	TRBV4-2	TGTGCCAGCAGCCAGGGAGCGGGGCAAGTCTCCTACGAGCAGTACTTC	CASSQGAGQVSYEQYF
.	.	TRBJ2-7	TRBV19	TGTGCCAGTCTGGGAGGATCGCCCTACGAGCAGTACTTC	CASLGGSPYEQYF
.	.	TRBJ2-7	TRBV20-1	TGCAGTGCTAGAGGAGGCTCGAGCACCATTACATACGAGCAGTACTTC	CSARGGSSTITYEQYF
TRBD2	few	TRBJ2-1	TRBV20-1	TGCAGTGCCCCACATGCGGGAGGCAATGAGCAGTTCTTC	CSAPHAGGNEQFF
.	few	TRBJ2-1	TRBV6-1	TGTGCCAGCACTGGACAGACCATTGGGTCCTACAATGAGCAGTTCTTC	CASTGQTIGSYNEQFF
.	.	TRBJ2-5	TRBV20-1	TGCAGTGCTAGCACCACAGGGATTACGGCCCAGTACTTC	CSASTTGITAQYF
.	few	TRBJ1-2	TRBV19	TGTGCCAGTACCGACACAGCCGGGGACTATGGCTACACCTTC	CASTDTAGDYGYTF
.	.	TRBJ2-7	TRBV6-2/TRBV6-3	TGTGCCAGCAGTTACGGGACTGACTCCTACGAGCAGTACTTC	CASSYGTDSYEQYF
.	.	TRBJ2-2	TRBV29-1	TGCAGCGTTACTCGGGACGGCAACACCGGGGAGCTGTTTTTT	CSVTRDGNTGELFF
.	.	TRBJ2-1	TRBV20-1	TGCAGTGCTAGGCACGGAACTGAGCAGTTCTTC	CSARHGTEQFF
.	once	TRBJ2-3	TRBV27	TGTGCCAGCAGTCCCGCGGGGCCGCGAGATACGCAGTATTTT	CASSPAGPRDTQYF
TRBD1	few	TRBJ1-2	TRBV28	TGTGCCAGCAGTTTGACGGACAGGGGCTACACCTTC	CASSLTDRGYTF
.	.	TRBJ1-1	TRBV19	TGTGCCAGTAGTACACAGCGAACTACTGAAGCTTTCTTT	CASSTQRTTEAFF
.	.	TRBJ1-2	TRBV7-9	TGTGCCAGCAGCTTTATGACAGAGAACTATGGCTACACCTTC	CASSFMTENYGYTF
.	.	TRBJ2-1	TRBV6-2/TRBV6-3	TGTGCCAGCAGTTCACGTATATACAATGAGCAGTTCTTC	CASSSRIYNEQFF
TRBD2	few	TRBJ2-3	TRBV7-8	TGTGCCAGCAGCTCGCTGGGACTAGCACGGGATACGCAGTATTTT	CASSSLGLARDTQYF
.	.	TRBJ2-5	TRBV7-9	TGTGCCAGCAGCTTAGTAGGTCAAGAGACCCAGTACTTC	CASSLVGQETQYF
.	.	TRBJ2-7	TRBV28	TGTGCCAGCAGTTTCCCTAGGATACCCTACGAGCAGTACTTC	CASSFPRIPYEQYF
.	few	TRBJ2-7	TRBV6-1	TGTGCCAGCAGTGCACGCTGGGATTACGAGCAGTACTTC	CASSARWDYEQYF
TRBD1	medium-sized	TRBJ1-1	TRBV20-1	TGCAGTGCTGGACAGGGAAGCCGGACTGAAGCTTTCTTT	CSAGQGSRTEAFF
TRBD2	.	TRBJ2-2	TRBV7-3	TGTGCCAGCAGCCACAGGGGACTAGCGGGTGTCACCGGGGAGCTGTTTTTT	CASSHRGLAGVTGELFF
.	few	TRBJ2-1	TRBV20-1	TGCAGTGCTAGCCGTCAGGTATACAATGAGCAGTTCTTC	CSASRQVYNEQFF
TRBD1	.	TRBJ2-3	TRBV10-3	TGTGCCATCAGTGACCCGACAGGGAACGCAGATACGCAGTATTTT	CAISDPTGNADTQYF
.	few	TRBJ2-6	TRBV28	TGTGCCAGCAGTTGGGCGCACTCTGGGGCCAACGTCCTGACTTTC	CASSWAHSGANVLTF
.	once	TRBJ2-7	TRBV2	TGTGCCAGCAGTGGGGCAGGCCATCCCTACGAGCAGTACTTC	CASSGAGHPYEQYF
.	few	TRBJ2-7	TRBV6-2/TRBV6-3	TGTGCCAGCAGTTACGGTGTCCCGCCCTACGAGCAGTACTTC	CASSYGVPPYEQYF